This T cell receptor beta chain was recovered during a study of glioma-infiltrating T cells. TCR alpha and beta CDR3 regions were amplified from RNA using iRepertoire nested multiplex PCR. TCRdb ran MiXCR on the multiplex PCR reads and lists one entry per CDR3 protein. The data contain under 50,000 distinct CDR3 sequences, approximately 20% of them singletons. Points on this clonotype: What it binds is unknown. This clone may be a read error of a much larger clone one base away.

There are 14 residues in the CDR3. Germline CDR1 reads SNHLY; CDR2 reads FYNNEI. Study results and limitations: Non-neoplastic patients had below-expected tissue-blood divergence, while all gliomas exceeded expectation. Very few CDR3 sequences were shared between tissue and blood.

Sequencing was performed on glioma tissue, nonneoplastic brain tissue, or PBMCs (not recorded which). The chain carries TRBV2 and TRBJ2-7; unclear D gene. This TCR derives from a human donor with low-grade glioma or glioblastoma, undergoing nonglioma brain surgery, or in good health (not recorded which). CDR3 sequence: CASSKAVLASEQYF. CDR3 nucleotides: TGTGCCAGCAGTAAAGCTGTGCTTGCATCCGAGCAGTACTTC.